The rows below give T cell receptor beta chains drawn from one sample of a study of radiotherapy plus CTLA-4 blockade in lung cancer. TCRdb's copy holds only in-frame clones and misses some; the assay was immunoSEQ multiplex PCR. The sample has around 100,000 clones; approximately 74% are singletons. This specimen was peripheral blood, taken from a patient treated with radiotherapy plus ipilimumab. Receptor source: a human donor with non-small cell lung cancer who had a partial response to radiotherapy plus ipilimumab. Some clones in this sample may be carry-over from other donors' samples. Both conserved end residues are part of each CDR3. The order of the fields is D gene, J gene, clone size, CDR3 length, V gene, CDR3 DNA, CDR3 protein. D genes are given only for firm matches. Expanded clones are given a class, and other clones once, few, many or no size at all.

TRBD2 | TRBJ2-1 | once | 15 | TRBV10-1 | TGCGCCAGCAGTGAGTCGTCGGGGGGGCCCAATGAGCAGTTCTTC | CASSESSGGPNEQFF
NA | TRBJ1-1 | NA | 16 | TRBV5-5 | TGTGCCAGCAGCTTGGTGTCCTCACAGGTCGGCACTGAAGCTTTCTTT | CASSLVSSQVGTEAFF
TRBD2 | TRBJ2-1 | NA | 18 | TRBV5-1 | TGCGCCAGCAGCTTGGGCCTAGCGGGCCTGAGCTCCTACAATGAGCAGTTCTTC | CASSLGLAGLSSYNEQFF
TRBD2 | TRBJ2-7 | NA | 14 | TRBV6-1 | TGTGCCAGCAGTTCCGGGACTAGCCGGCACGAGCAGTACTTC | CASSSGTSRHEQYF
NA | TRBJ2-7 | NA | 14 | TRBV2 | TGTGCCAGCATTTTAAAGCCTAACTCCTACGAGCAGTACTTC | CASILKPNSYEQYF
NA | TRBJ2-7 | once | 14 | TRBV10-3 | TGTGCCATCAGTGACCCCGGGACTTCCTACGAGCAGTACTTC | CAISDPGTSYEQYF
NA | TRBJ1-2 | NA | 14 | TRBV27 | TGTGCCAGCAGTCCGACTACAGGGTCTAATGGCTACACCTTC | CASSPTTGSNGYTF
NA | TRBJ1-4 | NA | 14 | TRBV9 | TGTGCCAGCAGCCGGGCAGGGGAAAATGAAAAACTGTTTTTT | CASSRAGENEKLFF
TRBD1 | TRBJ1-4 | few | 14 | TRBV2 | TGTGCCAGCAGTTGGGACAGGGCGAATGAAAAACTGTTTTTT | CASSWDRANEKLFF
NA | TRBJ2-3 | NA | 11 | TRBV7-3 | TGTGCCAGCAGAGGAGCAGATACGCAGTATTTT | CASRGADTQYF
NA | TRBJ2-7 | NA | 14 | TRBV2 | TGTGCCAGCAGTAGTCGGCAGGGATATTACGAGCAGTACTTC | CASSSRQGYYEQYF
NA | TRBJ1-1 | NA | 13 | TRBV4-3 | TGCGCCAGCAGCCAAGGGAGGAACACTGAAGCTTTCTTT | CASSQGRNTEAFF
TRBD1 | TRBJ2-7 | once | 14 | TRBV7-9 | TGTGCCAGCAGCTTACAAGGGGGCGTAGGGGAGCAGTACTTC | CASSLQGGVGEQYF
TRBD1 | TRBJ1-6 | NA | 14 | TRBV7-8 | TGTGCCAGCAGCTTAGAACAGGGGACACGGCCCCTCCACTTT | CASSLEQGTRPLHF
NA | TRBJ2-3 | once | 15 | TRBV10-1 | TGCGCCAGCAGTGAGGAGAGCGACAGCACAGATACGCAGTATTTT | CASSEESDSTDTQYF
TRBD1 | TRBJ1-2 | NA | 15 | TRBV7-2 | TGTGCCAGCAGCCCAAAGGGACAGTCTAACTATGGCTACACCTTC | CASSPKGQSNYGYTF
TRBD1 | TRBJ2-1 | once | 15 | TRBV9 | TGTGCCAGCAGCGTAGAGGGACAGGGGGTCGGAGAGCAGTTCTTC | CASSVEGQGVGEQFF
NA | TRBJ1-5 | once | 16 | TRBV19 | TGTGCCAGTAGTATTACTGGGGCAGTTGGCAATCAGCCCCAGCATTTT | CASSITGAVGNQPQHF
NA | TRBJ2-1 | NA | 15 | TRBV18 | TGTGCCAGCTCACCGGAGGGGCTCGCCTACAATGAGCAGTTCTTC | CASSPEGLAYNEQFF